Each of the 8 T cell receptor beta chains below was sequenced from the same sample in a study of blood T cell repertoires in COVID-19. The table came from immunoSEQ multiplex PCR; TCRdb's copy has only in-frame clones and leaves some out. The sample yields 55,000 to 75,000 clones, about 80% seen once. What was sequenced was peripheral blood. The receptors shown here come from a man at least 80 years old with COVID-19, enrolled during active disease.

The chain employs TRBV28 and TRBJ2-7; D is perhaps TRBD1 (6 bases). V was clipped by 7 bases and J by 0 bases, with 10 bases between them. The CDR3 is 13 residues long. Germline V gene data show CDR1 as MDHEN and CDR2 as SYDVKM. DNA of the CDR3: TGTGCCAGCACCAGGGGAGCCTCCTACGAGCAGTACTTC. It codes for CASTRGASYEQYF.

V gene TRBV10-3 combines with J gene TRBJ2-1, with 7 bases matching TRBD1. Germline values: CDR1 ENHRY, CDR2 SYGVKD. V shed 6 bases, J shed 1 base, and the junction held 3 bases outside the gene matches. CDR3 length: 14 amino acids. CDR3: CAISGDSSYNEQFF. In DNA, the CDR3 is TGTGCCATCAGCGGGGACAGTTCCTACAATGAGCAGTTCTTC.

This clone was seen just once. The chain carries TRBV15 and TRBJ1-5, with unresolved D. Germline V CDR1 and CDR2: LNHNV, YYDKDF (reference sequence). With 9 bases removed from V and 4 bases from J, the gap between germline ends came to 19 bases. This CDR3 region has 15 residues. CDR3 in amino acids: CATAQAAVWNQPQHF. The CDR3 coding sequence is TGTGCCACTGCGCAAGCCGCCGTTTGGAATCAGCCCCAGCATTTT.

The V call is TRBV18, the J call TRBJ2-7, with D tentatively TRBD2 (7 bases). This CDR3 has 16 amino acids. The germline V and J ends were trimmed by 3 bases and 7 bases, with 22 bases remaining between them. Germline CDR1 is KGHSH and CDR2 is LQKENI. The DNA of the CDR3 is TGTGCCAGCTCACCCCCGCGGCCGGTAGGGGGGGGAGAGCAGTACTTC. Protein product: CASSPPRPVGGGEQYF.

This clone occurred once. V is TRBV7-8 and J is TRBJ1-2; maybe TRBD1 (5 bases). CDR1 and CDR2 (germline): SGHVS, FQNEAQ. There are 15 residues in the CDR3. V lost 5 bases and J lost 0, with 13 bases in between. The CDR3 nucleotides read TGTGCCAGCAGCACCCCAGGGAATTCTAACTATGGCTACACCTTC. Its protein product is CASSTPGNSNYGYTF.

The V gene is TRBV5-4, the J gene TRBJ1-2; D is perhaps TRBD1 (6 bases). CDR3 length equals 14 residues. Germline V CDR1 and CDR2: SGHNT, YYREEE (reference sequence). V was cut by 4 bases and J by 6 bases, with 16 bases left in between. CDR3 loop: CASSRGEGKDGYTF. CDR3 DNA sequence: TGTGCCAGCAGCAGGGGGGAGGGAAAGGATGGCTACACCTTC. Full variable domain (outside the CDR3, taken from reference TRBV5-4 and TRBJ1-2): ETGVTQSPTHLIKTRGQQVTLRCSSQSGHNTVSWYQQALGQGPQFIFQYYREEENGRGNFPPRFSGLQFPNYSSELNVNALELDDSALYLCASSRGEGKDGYTFGSGTRLTVV.

The rearrangement links TRBV6-5 to TRBJ1-2, with D tentatively TRBD1 (6 bases). CDR1 and CDR2 from the germline V gene are MNHEY and SVGAGI. The CDR3 runs 15 residues. Trimming left V 2 bases short and J 3 bases short, with 13 bases between. The CDR3 sequence: CASSYLAGADYGYTF. The CDR3 DNA sequence: TGTGCCAGCAGTTACCTGGCGGGGGCCGACTATGGCTACACCTTC.

This rearrangement joins TRBV12-5 to TRBJ1-1; D may be TRBD1 (5 bases). Germline V lookup: CDR1 LGHNT, CDR2 FRNRAP. This CDR3 has 16 amino acids. Trimming removed 6 bases at V and 0 bases at J, with 17 bases between. The CDR3 loop reads CASGLRAGPMNTEAFF. CDR3 bases: TGTGCTAGTGGCTTGAGGGCAGGGCCCATGAACACTGAAGCTTTCTTT.